The present entry profiles one T cell receptor beta chain with its context. Its cognate antigen has yet to be identified. The record has no base qualities; no much larger clone is one base away. According to the study, the label for this sample's treatment or condition signals: allogeneic hematopoietic cell transplantation with graft depleted of TCRalphabeta T cells and CD19 B cells. Transplant recipients were children who received TCRalphabeta/CD19-depleted allogeneic hematopoietic cell grafts. The sample is drawn from a study of T-cell reconstitution after alpha-beta-depleted transplantation in children (TCRdb year 2016). Turning to the overall study: The study quantitatively tracked T-cell immune reconstitution after TCRalphabeta/CD19-depleted allogeneic hematopoietic cell transplantation in children using TCR repertoire profiling.

The library came from PCR. The reads were generated on an Illumina HiSeq 2500. To normalize quantification of the TCRbeta repertoire, the TCR libraries were built with molecular barcoding that relied on unique molecular identifiers. The public reads were run again by TCRdb, first through fastp at Q25 and then through MiXCR, and only productive beta chains were kept. CDR3 protein duplicates are merged, each entry listing the most common genes and DNA. The table for this sample lists fewer than 150,000 distinct CDR3 sequences; more than 20% of them were counted only once. About 10% of the sample is in the top ten clones. Broader findings and caveats from the paper: Hyperexpanded clone frequencies declined over subsequent months; after one year, T-cell counts and TCRbeta diversity were mostly attributed to newly produced T cells. In some patients, high TCRbeta diversity at day 60 was attributed to recipient T cells and intrathymic progenitors that had survived conditioning. The apparently early recovery of alphabetaT-cell counts about two months after transplant reportedly depended on only several hundred rapidly expanded clones that came from non-depleted graft cells.

V is cut back by 6 bases and J by 5 bases, with 8 bases in the junction unmatched. The CDR3 has 15 amino acids, counting the end cysteine and phenylalanine. Left in the record is the CDR3 DNA by itself, 45 bases read in frame from the first base. The sequenced sample was PBMCs, mostly from graft donor cells, obtained 180 days after TCRalphabeta/CD19-depleted stem cell transplant. The chain employs TRBV12-3 or TRBV12-4 and TRBJ2-5; the junction holds 11 bases that match TRBD2. The source is a male patient aged 2 to 9 who had a stem cell transplant for chronic granulomatous disease, so the T cells may come from the graft donor. The base sequence is TGTGCCAGCAGCACTAGCGGGAGTCTGGATGAGACCCAGTACTTC. Translation gives CASSTSGSLDETQYF.